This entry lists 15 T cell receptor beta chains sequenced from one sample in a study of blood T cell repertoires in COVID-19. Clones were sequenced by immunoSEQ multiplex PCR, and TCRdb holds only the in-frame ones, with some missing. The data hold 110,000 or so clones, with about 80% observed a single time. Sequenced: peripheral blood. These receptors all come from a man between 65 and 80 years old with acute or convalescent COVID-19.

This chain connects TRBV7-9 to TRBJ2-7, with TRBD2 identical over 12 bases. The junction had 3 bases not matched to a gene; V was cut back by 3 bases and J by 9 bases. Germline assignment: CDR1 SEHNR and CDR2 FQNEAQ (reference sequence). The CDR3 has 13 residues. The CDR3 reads CASSLTSGSLQYF. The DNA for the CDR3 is TGTGCCAGCAGCTTGACTAGCGGGAGCTTGCAGTACTTC.

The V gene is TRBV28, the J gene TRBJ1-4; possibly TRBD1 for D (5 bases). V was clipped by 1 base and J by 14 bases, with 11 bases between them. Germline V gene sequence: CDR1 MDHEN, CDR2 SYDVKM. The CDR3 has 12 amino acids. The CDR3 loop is CASSLSAGWLFF. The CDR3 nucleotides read TGTGCCAGCAGTTTATCGGCAGGGTGGCTGTTTTTT.

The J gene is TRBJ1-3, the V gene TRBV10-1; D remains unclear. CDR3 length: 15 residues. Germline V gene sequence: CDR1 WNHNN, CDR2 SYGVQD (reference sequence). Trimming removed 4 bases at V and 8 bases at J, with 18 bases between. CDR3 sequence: CASSVGLVGLHTIYF. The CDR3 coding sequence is TGCGCCAGCAGTGTCGGGTTAGTAGGTCTGCACACCATATATTTT.

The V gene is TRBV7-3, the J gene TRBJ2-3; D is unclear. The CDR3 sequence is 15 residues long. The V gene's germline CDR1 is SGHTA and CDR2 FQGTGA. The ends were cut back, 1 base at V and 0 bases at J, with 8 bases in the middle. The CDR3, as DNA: TGTGCCAGCAGCTTAAATGCGGAAAGCACAGATACGCAGTATTTT. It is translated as CASSLNAESTDTQYF.

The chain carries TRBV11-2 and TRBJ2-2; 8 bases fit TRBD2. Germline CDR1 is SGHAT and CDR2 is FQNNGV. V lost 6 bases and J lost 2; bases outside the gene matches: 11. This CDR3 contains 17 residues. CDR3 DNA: TGTGCCAGCAGACTCGGGGGGGGCTGGATTAACACCGGGGAGCTGTTTTTT. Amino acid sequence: CASRLGGGWINTGELFF.

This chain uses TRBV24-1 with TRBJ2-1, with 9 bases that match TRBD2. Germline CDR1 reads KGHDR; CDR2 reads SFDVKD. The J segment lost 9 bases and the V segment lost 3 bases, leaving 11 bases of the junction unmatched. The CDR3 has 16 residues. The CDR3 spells CATSDPLAGAGREQFF. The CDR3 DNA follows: TGTGCCACCAGTGATCCGTTAGCGGGGGCCGGCCGTGAGCAGTTCTTC.

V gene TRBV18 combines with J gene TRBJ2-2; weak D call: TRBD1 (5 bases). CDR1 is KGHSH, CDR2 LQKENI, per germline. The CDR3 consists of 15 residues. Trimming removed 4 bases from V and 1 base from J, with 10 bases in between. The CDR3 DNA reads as TGTGCCAGCTCACGACAGAGATTGAACACCGGGGAGCTGTTTTTT. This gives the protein CASSRQRLNTGELFF. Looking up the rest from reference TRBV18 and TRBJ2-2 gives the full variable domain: NAGVMQNPRHLVRRRGQEARLRCSPMKGHSHVYWYRQLPEEGLKFMVYLQKENIIDESGMPKERFSAEFPKEGPSILRIQQVVRGDSAAYFCASSRQRLNTGELFFGEGSRLTVL.

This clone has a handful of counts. CDR3 sequence (DNA): TGTGCCAGCAGGGGGCTAGGAGCTAACTATGGCTACACCTTC. The encoded protein is CASRGLGANYGYTF. The chain is built from TRBV6-5 and TRBJ1-2; D perhaps matches TRBD1 (5 bases). V shed 6 bases and J shed 0 bases, with 11 bases lying between them. Germline loops: CDR1 MNHEY, CDR2 SVGAGI. The CDR3 consists of 14 residues.

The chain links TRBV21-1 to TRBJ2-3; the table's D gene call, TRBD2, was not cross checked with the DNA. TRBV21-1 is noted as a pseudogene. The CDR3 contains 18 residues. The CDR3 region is CASSKGGFKRPRPDTQYF. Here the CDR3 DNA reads TGTGCCAGCAGCAAGGGAGGCTTCAAACGCCCACGTCCAGATACGCAGTATTTT.

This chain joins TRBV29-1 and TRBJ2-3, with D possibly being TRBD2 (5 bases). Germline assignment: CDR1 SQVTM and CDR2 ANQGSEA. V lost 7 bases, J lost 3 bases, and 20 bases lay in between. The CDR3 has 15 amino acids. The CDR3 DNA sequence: TGCAGCGCTTTCGGGCCCCCAACGGGGACAGATACGCAGTATTTT. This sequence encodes CSAFGPPTGTDTQYF.

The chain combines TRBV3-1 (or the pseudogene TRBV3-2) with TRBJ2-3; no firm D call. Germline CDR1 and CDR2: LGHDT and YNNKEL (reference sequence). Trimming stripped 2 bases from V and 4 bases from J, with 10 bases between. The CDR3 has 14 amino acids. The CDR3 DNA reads TGTGCCAGCAGCCAATCCCCCCGGTCAGATACGCAGTATTTT. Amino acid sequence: CASSQSPRSDTQYF.

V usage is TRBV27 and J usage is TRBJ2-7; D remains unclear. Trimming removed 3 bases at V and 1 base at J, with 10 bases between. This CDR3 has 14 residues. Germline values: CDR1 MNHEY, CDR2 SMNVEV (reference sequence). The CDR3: CASSLSVYSYEQYF. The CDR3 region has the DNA TGTGCCAGCAGTTTGAGCGTATATTCCTACGAGCAGTACTTC.

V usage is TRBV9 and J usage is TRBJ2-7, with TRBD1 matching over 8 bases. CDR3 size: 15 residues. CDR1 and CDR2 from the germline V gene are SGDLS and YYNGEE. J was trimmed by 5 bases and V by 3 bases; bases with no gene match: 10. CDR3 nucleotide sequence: TGTGCCAGCAGCGGACCACAGGGGGGCGTGAACGAGCAGTACTTC. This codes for CASSGPQGGVNEQYF.

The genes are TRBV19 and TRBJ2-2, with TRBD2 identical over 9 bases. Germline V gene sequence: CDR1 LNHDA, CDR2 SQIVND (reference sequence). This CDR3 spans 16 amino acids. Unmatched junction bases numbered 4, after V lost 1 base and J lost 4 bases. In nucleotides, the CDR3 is TGTGCCAGTAGTATAGGGGCGGGAGGGCCCACCGGGGAGCTGTTTTTT. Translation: CASSIGAGGPTGELFF.

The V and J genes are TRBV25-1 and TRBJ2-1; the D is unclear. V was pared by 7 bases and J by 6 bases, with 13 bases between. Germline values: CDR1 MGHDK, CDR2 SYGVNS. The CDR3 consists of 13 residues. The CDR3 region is CASIGVSGNEQFF. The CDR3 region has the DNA TGTGCCAGCATAGGAGTATCGGGCAATGAGCAGTTCTTC.